The next 29 T cell receptor beta chains were all read from a single sample in a study of cytomegalovirus exposure and HLA in healthy donors. The PCR was carried out with 60 Vbeta primers and 13 Jbeta primers. The protocol was immunoSEQ multiplex PCR, while the TCRdb copy is restricted to in-frame clones and leaves out a portion. The sample shows 150,000 to 200,000 clones, around 77% of them seen only once. The sample taken for sequencing was PBMCs. The receptors shown here come from a man between 45 and 60 years old in good health and CMV-seropositive.

The chain links TRBV7-2 to TRBJ2-3; 10 bases fit TRBD2. V was clipped by 5 bases and J by 4 bases; unmatched bases: 9. The CDR3 has 16 residues. The germline V gene has CDR1 SGHTA and CDR2 FQGNSA. DNA for the CDR3: TGTGCCAGCAGCCCCATGGCTAGCGGGGGCGCAGATACGCAGTATTTT. Amino acid sequence: CASSPMASGGADTQYF.

The table lists this clone with a count of one. CDR3 sequence reads: CASSLGQGARGEQFF. The CDR3 DNA follows: TGTGCCAGCTCCCTTGGACAGGGAGCACGGGGTGAGCAGTTCTTC. This chain joins TRBV18 and TRBJ2-1; the match to TRBD1 covers 8 bases. This CDR3 contains 15 residues. The germline V gene encodes CDR1 KGHSH and CDR2 LQKENI. Unmatched junction bases numbered 13, after V lost 6 bases and J lost 9 bases.

This chain links TRBV28 with TRBJ2-1, with D unclear. CDR1 is MDHEN and CDR2 is SYDVKM in the germline V gene. The CDR3 runs 13 residues. Trimming took off 5 bases at V and 4 bases at J, with 9 bases between the two ends. The CDR3: CASSPPGYNEQFF. The CDR3 nucleotides are TGTGCCAGCAGTCCACCAGGATACAATGAGCAGTTCTTC. Full variable domain (outside the CDR3, taken from reference TRBV28 and TRBJ2-1): DVKVTQSSRYLVKRTGEKVFLECVQDMDHENMFWYRQDPGLGLRLIYFSYDVKMKEKGDIPEGYSVSREKKERFSLILESASTNQTSMYLCASSPPGYNEQFFGPGTRLTVL.

The chain combines TRBV19 with TRBJ1-1; D perhaps matches TRBD1 (6 bases). Trimming left V 2 bases short and J 8 bases short, with 12 bases between. Germline CDR1 and CDR2: LNHDA and SQIVND (reference sequence). The CDR3 contains 13 residues. The CDR3 protein is CASSITGHGEAFF. Here the CDR3 DNA reads TGTGCCAGTAGTATAACGGGACACGGCGAAGCTTTCTTT.

This chain connects TRBV10-3 to TRBJ2-3, with D unresolved. Per the germline V gene, CDR1 is ENHRY and CDR2 is SYGVKD. The CDR3 extends over 15 amino acids. The V end was cut by 6 bases, the J end by 11 bases, with 24 bases between. In DNA, the CDR3 is TGTGCCATCAGGGCGTCGACCGGATTAGAGGATGGGCAGTATTTT. Its translation: CAIRASTGLEDGQYF.

V usage is TRBV11-1 and J usage is TRBJ2-2; no clear D. CDR3 size: 12 residues. Trimming pared 6 bases from V and 6 bases from J, leaving 8 bases between. Germline-derived CDR1 and CDR2 are SGHAT and FQDESV (reference sequence). CDR3 residues: CASRRKPGELFF. The CDR3 DNA reads as TGTGCCAGCAGGCGGAAGCCCGGGGAGCTGTTTTTT.

This chain joins TRBV2 and TRBJ2-4; 7 bases match TRBD2. Looked up from germline, CDR1 is SNHLY and CDR2 is FYNNEI. Trimming cost V 3 bases and J 0 bases; bases outside gene matches: 2. The CDR3 extends over 15 amino acids. Here the CDR3 reads CASSDGGRAKNIQYF. The CDR3 DNA sequence: TGTGCCAGCAGTGACGGGGGGAGAGCCAAAAACATTCAGTACTTC.

The chain carries TRBV7-2 and TRBJ1-4; a weak D match, TRBD1 (6 bases). Trimming shortened V by 10 bases and J by 8 bases, and 20 bases separated the two germline ends. Looked up from germline, CDR1 is SGHTA and CDR2 is FQGNSA. CDR3 length: 14 amino acids. In nucleotides, the CDR3 is TGTGCCACTAAATCCCGACAGGCTGGAGAAAAACTGTTTTTT. This sequence encodes CATKSRQAGEKLFF.

This clone was picked up one time. The chain employs TRBV9 and TRBJ2-7, with a tentative D call TRBD2 (5 bases). This CDR3 has 16 amino acids. Germline CDR1 SGDLS, CDR2 YYNGEE. Trimming removed 0 bases at V and 2 bases at J, with 15 bases between. In DNA, the CDR3 is TGTGCCAGCAGCGTAGCTTCGGGATCCCTTGCCTACGAGCAGTACTTC. Translating gives CASSVASGSLAYEQYF.

The CDR3 loop is CAWDSERNSPLHF. The CDR3 DNA follows: TGTGCCTGGGACAGCGAACGAAATTCACCCCTCCACTTT. The chain joins TRBV30 to TRBJ1-6, with a possible D match to TRBD1 (5 bases). Deletions cut 5 bases from V and 7 bases from J, with 12 bases between. The germline CDR1 and CDR2 sequences are GTSNPN and SVGIG (reference sequence). The CDR3 contains 13 residues.

V and J are TRBV9 and TRBJ2-3, with a possible D match to TRBD2 (5 bases). V dropped 2 bases and J dropped 1 base, with 8 bases sitting between them. Germline V gene data show CDR1 as SGDLS and CDR2 as YYNGEE. The CDR3 extends over 14 amino acids. CDR3 DNA: TGTGCCAGCAGCGTCAGCGGACGCACAGATACGCAGTATTTT. Translated: CASSVSGRTDTQYF.

The rearrangement uses TRBV11-2 and TRBJ2-5, with a tentative D call TRBD2 (6 bases). Germline CDR1 and CDR2: SGHAT and FQNNGV. The CDR3 spans 16 residues. Trimming removed 4 bases at V and 1 base at J, with 16 bases between. Written as DNA, the CDR3 is TGTGCCAGCAGCTCGATCCGGGGGTCTTCCCAAGAGACCCAGTACTTC. Protein product: CASSSIRGSSQETQYF.

V is TRBV5-4 and J is TRBJ2-2; D may be TRBD1 (5 bases). The CDR3 extends over 14 amino acids. Trimming left V 4 bases short and J 3 bases short, with 10 bases between. Germline-derived CDR1 and CDR2 are SGHNT and YYREEE (reference sequence). The CDR3 protein is CASSPTGYTGELFF. The DNA of the CDR3 is TGTGCCAGCAGCCCCACAGGTTACACCGGGGAGCTGTTTTTT.

This clone has a single count. V gene TRBV7-7 combines with J gene TRBJ2-7; 7 nucleotides match TRBD1. The V gene's germline CDR1 is SSHAT and CDR2 FNYEAQ (reference sequence). Losses at the gene ends were 2 bases for V and 1 base for J; bases not matched to a gene: 5. The CDR3 has 15 amino acids. The CDR3 DNA is TGTGCCAGCAGCTTAAGACAGGGAGCTTCCTACGAGCAGTACTTC. Translated, it gives CASSLRQGASYEQYF. Using reference TRBV7-7 and TRBJ2-7 for the parts outside the CDR3, the full variable domain is GAGVSQSPRYKVTKRGQDVTLRCDPISSHATLYWYQQALGQGPEFLTYFNYEAQPDKSGLPSDRFSAERPEGSISTLTIQRTEQRDSAMYRCASSLRQGASYEQYFGPGTRLTVT.

This sequence joins TRBV12-1 and TRBJ1-1; TRBD1, the D gene given by the table, was not confirmed from the DNA. TRBV12-1 is described as a pseudogene. CDR3 length equals 13 residues. CDR3 amino acids: CASSFGPRAKAFF. The DNA for the CDR3 is TGTGCCAGCAGCTTTGGCCCCAGGGCAAAAGCTTTCTTT.

The chain links TRBV28 to TRBJ2-7; D is ambiguous. V was cut by 3 bases and J by 0 bases, with 9 bases left in between. The CDR3 is 14 amino acids. Germline V lookup: CDR1 MDHEN, CDR2 SYDVKM. CDR3 in amino acids: CASSLRHTSYEQYF. The CDR3 nucleotides read TGTGCCAGCAGTTTGCGCCATACCTCCTACGAGCAGTACTTC.

This chain uses TRBV7-2 with TRBJ1-5, with D perhaps matching TRBD1 (5 bases). Trimming took off 3 bases at V and 1 base at J, with 10 bases between the two ends. The germline CDR1 and CDR2 sequences are SGHTA and FQGNSA. This CDR3 is built from 15 residues. The DNA for the CDR3 is TGTGCCAGCAGCTTCAGGGTACCCAGCAATCAGCCCCAGCATTTT. This translates into CASSFRVPSNQPQHF.

This chain uses TRBV7-2 with TRBJ1-2, with D possibly being TRBD1 (5 bases). CDR1 and CDR2 (germline): SGHTA, FQGNSA. V was cut by 9 bases and J by 0 bases, with 14 bases left in between. The CDR3 runs to 14 residues. The CDR3 bases are TGTGCCAGTCTCCTCGGGGGGACTAACTATGGCTACACCTTC. Protein product: CASLLGGTNYGYTF.

CDR3 sequence: CASSLGSGYNEQFF. The CDR3, as DNA: TGTGCCAGCAGCTTAGGGTCGGGCTACAATGAGCAGTTCTTC. V and J are TRBV7-9 and TRBJ2-1; no reliable D call. The ends were cut back, 1 base at V and 3 bases at J, with 7 bases in the middle. CDR1 and CDR2 (germline): SEHNR, FQNEAQ (reference sequence). The CDR3 consists of 14 residues. The complete variable domain, with remaining parts taken from reference TRBV7-9 and TRBJ2-1, reads DTGVSQNPRHKITKRGQNVTFRCDPISEHNRLYWYRQTLGQGPEFLTYFQNEAQLEKSRLLSDRFSAERPKGSFSTLEIQRTEQGDSAMYLCASSLGSGYNEQFFGPGTRLTVL.

The DNA for the CDR3 is TGCGCCAGCAGCCCGCTGACAGGGTACGAGCAGTACTTC. This gives the protein CASSPLTGYEQYF. The rearrangement uses TRBV5-1 and TRBJ2-7; the match to TRBD1 covers 7 bases. From germline, CDR1 is SGHRS and CDR2 YFSETQ. The CDR3 consists of 13 residues. The V and J ends lost 4 bases and 4 bases, in that order; junction bases with no gene match: 5. The full variable domain, its missing parts supplied by reference TRBV5-1 and TRBJ2-7, is KAGVTQTPRYLIKTRGQQVTLSCSPISGHRSVSWYQQTPGQGLQFLFEYFSETQRNKGNFPGRFSGRQFSNSRSEMNVSTLELGDSALYLCASSPLTGYEQYFGPGTRLTVT.

This chain connects TRBV5-1 to TRBJ2-3, with 8 bases that match TRBD2. This CDR3 is built from 16 residues. The J segment lost 6 bases and the V segment lost 0 bases, leaving 9 bases of the junction unmatched. Looked up from germline, CDR1 is SGHRS and CDR2 is YFSETQ. CDR3 coding DNA: TGCGCCAGCAGCTTGGTGGGACTAGATCGGTTTGATACGCAGTATTTT. This encodes CASSLVGLDRFDTQYF. Based on the CDR3 plus reference TRBV5-1 and TRBJ2-3, the full variable domain is KAGVTQTPRYLIKTRGQQVTLSCSPISGHRSVSWYQQTPGQGLQFLFEYFSETQRNKGNFPGRFSGRQFSNSRSEMNVSTLELGDSALYLCASSLVGLDRFDTQYFGPGTRLTVL.

The chain is built from TRBV7-2 and TRBJ2-7; TRBD2 is a possible D gene (6 bases). This CDR3 contains 14 residues. CDR1 and CDR2 from the germline V gene are SGHTA and FQGNSA. Trimming stripped 2 bases from V and 0 bases from J, with 8 bases between. CDR3 sequence reads: CASSLTGSSYEQYF. The DNA for the CDR3 is TGTGCCAGCAGCTTAACCGGGAGCTCCTACGAGCAGTACTTC.

This clone occurred once. The chain employs TRBV5-1 and TRBJ1-1; 7 nucleotides align to TRBD1. CDR1 is SGHRS and CDR2 is YFSETQ in the germline V gene. The CDR3 runs 14 residues. The J segment lost 1 base and the V segment lost 4 bases, leaving 4 bases of the junction unmatched. In DNA, the CDR3 is TGCGCCAGCAGCCGGAGACAGGGGAACACTGAAGCTTTCTTT. Translation: CASSRRQGNTEAFF.

The V gene is TRBV9, the J gene TRBJ1-5; D is undetermined. CDR3 length: 14 amino acids. Trimming took 4 bases from V and 3 from J, leaving 11 bases between them. Germline values: CDR1 SGDLS, CDR2 YYNGEE. As DNA, the CDR3 is TGTGCCAGCAGCCCAAGGGAGGTCAATCAGCCCCAGCATTTT. This sequence encodes CASSPREVNQPQHF.

This chain connects TRBV11-3 to TRBJ1-1; TRBD1 matches 8 bases. V lost 3 bases and J lost 4; bases outside the gene matches: 1. The germline V gene has CDR1 SGHNT and CDR2 YENEEA. This CDR3 has 13 residues. The CDR3 is CASSFGQGTEAFF. The CDR3 bases are TGTGCCAGCAGCTTTGGACAGGGCACTGAAGCTTTCTTT.

The chain couples TRBV12-2 to TRBJ1-1. TRBV12-2 is deemed a pseudogene. This CDR3 has 15 residues. The CDR3 nucleotides are TGTGCAAGTCGCTTAGAGATTCTCGGGGACACTGAAGCTTTCTTT. Encoded protein: CASRLEILGDTEAFF.

The gene calls are TRBV19 and TRBJ1-6; 8 bases are shared with TRBD1. Germline V gene sequence: CDR1 LNHDA, CDR2 SQIVND (reference sequence). This CDR3 comprises 14 residues. Unmatched junction bases numbered 5, after V lost 6 bases and J lost 7 bases. CDR3 amino acids: CASRKGQANSPLHF. DNA for the CDR3: TGTGCCAGTAGGAAGGGACAGGCAAATTCACCCCTCCACTTT.

This rearrangement joins TRBV6-1 to TRBJ1-2; D remains unclear. The CDR3 sequence is 14 residues long. V gave up 2 bases and J gave up 0 bases, with 7 bases separating them. CDR1 and CDR2 (germline): MNHNS, SASEGT. CDR3 loop: CASSESRTNYGYTF. The CDR3 nucleotides are TGTGCCAGCAGTGAATCGAGAACTAACTATGGCTACACCTTC.

This clone was seen a single time. The J gene is TRBJ1-1, the V gene TRBV6-1; D is perhaps TRBD1 (6 bases). V was clipped by 4 bases and J by 3 bases, with 15 bases between them. The germline CDR1 and CDR2 sequences are MNHNS and SASEGT. The CDR3 is 15 residues long. Here the CDR3 DNA reads TGTGCCAGCAGTGCTAGCCACAGGGAATACACTGAAGCTTTCTTT. Protein: CASSASHREYTEAFF.